This T cell receptor beta chain was found in a study of response to subunit inactivated influenza vaccine. Each CDR3 protein gets one entry after TCRdb re-called the RT-PCR reads with MiXCR. The table shows about 240,000 distinct CDR3 sequences, with 12% occurring only once. Study-level results: There was a suggestion from the authors that each seasonal influenza vaccination recruits few new T cells.

This clonotype has a count of ten or more. Its target is not known. The CDR3 runs to 14 residues. The V gene end was trimmed by 6 bases and the J gene end by 6 bases; junction bases not matched to a gene: 9. The germline V gene has CDR1 MNHEY and CDR2 SVGEGT. The source was non-naive T cells sorted from PBMCs, collected 14 to 15 days before vaccination. The rearrangement uses TRBV6-2 or TRBV6-3 and TRBJ2-7; 9 bases agree with TRBD2. The TCR was taken from a middle-aged man who received an inactivated influenza vaccine. CDR3 bases: TGTGCCAGCAGCCGACTAGCGGACGCCTCCGAGCAGTACTTC. Its translation is CASSRLADASEQYF.